Listed here are 13 T cell receptor beta chains from one sample, sequenced in a study of shared clonotypes between healthy human individuals (dated by TCRdb to 2020 to 2021). Library preparation was by the immunoSEQ multiplex PCR assay. The table comes from immuneACCESS by way of TCRdb, which keeps in-frame sequences with V and J called. Part of the clones is missing from these tables; in studies checked, under half for an unresolved V gene and the rest for unknown reasons. The sample includes 2,500,000 or so clones, with over 85% observed a single time. 0.36% of the sample rests with the top ten. Specimen: naive CD4+ T cells from PBMCs. The sample's cell subset or site, from its label and the paper: CD45RA+ positively selected. Receptors were obtained from a man between 18 and 29 years old in good health. Some clones in this sample may be carry-over from other donors' samples.

The chain employs TRBV7-3 and TRBJ2-1; D remains ambiguous. Trimming removed 2 bases at V and 1 base at J, with 15 bases between. The CDR3 is made up of 17 amino acids. In germline, CDR1 is SGHTA, CDR2 FQGTGA. The CDR3 DNA reads as TGTGCCAGCAGCTTAGCCTCAGGTTTTATGTCCTACAATGAGCAGTTCTTC. It yields the protein CASSLASGFMSYNEQFF.

The chain links TRBV9 to TRBJ2-3, with D maybe TRBD1 (5 bases). The CDR3 is 14 residues long. Germline values: CDR1 SGDLS, CDR2 YYNGEE. V was cut by 3 bases and J by 3 bases, with 11 bases left in between. The CDR3 sequence is CASSEGPVTDTQYF. CDR3 nucleotide sequence: TGTGCCAGCAGCGAGGGGCCGGTGACAGATACGCAGTATTTT.

The chain combines TRBV6-5 with TRBJ1-4; weak D call: TRBD1 (6 bases). The CDR3 sequence is 13 residues long. From germline, CDR1 is MNHEY and CDR2 SVGAGI. The V end was cut by 10 bases, the J end by 6 bases, with 15 bases between. CDR3 DNA: TGTGCCACCCGGCGGGGGGCTTATGAAAAACTGTTTTTT. The encoded protein is CATRRGAYEKLFF.

This chain connects TRBV6-5 to TRBJ1-1; D gene uncertain. The CDR3 covers 15 residues. CDR1 MNHEY and CDR2 SVGAGI come from the germline V gene. The V end was cut by 2 bases, the J end by 1 base, with 11 bases between. CDR3 loop: CASSYRRATNTEAFF. The CDR3 DNA reads TGTGCCAGCAGTTACAGACGAGCAACGAACACTGAAGCTTTCTTT.

This clone appeared once. This sequence joins TRBV2 and TRBJ1-5, with D possibly TRBD1 on 6 matching bases. Germline values: CDR1 SNHLY, CDR2 FYNNEI. The CDR3 sequence is 12 residues long. The CDR3 spells CGAGGYNQPQHF. As DNA, the CDR3 is TGTGGTGCGGGGGGCTACAATCAGCCCCAGCATTTT.

This rearrangement joins TRBV5-1 to TRBJ2-3; 9 bases are a match to TRBD2. With 0 bases clipped from V and 2 bases from J, the junction kept 4 bases outside the gene matches. This CDR3 has 16 residues. CDR1 is SGHRS and CDR2 is YFSETQ in the germline V gene. The CDR3 reads CASSLALAGNTDTQYF. As DNA, the CDR3 is TGCGCCAGCAGCTTGGCGCTAGCGGGGAACACAGATACGCAGTATTTT.

This clone was detected once. The genes are TRBV27 and TRBJ2-3, with a possible D match to TRBD1 (5 bases). The V and J ends lost 0 bases and 10 bases respectively, with 11 bases between them. There are 13 residues in the CDR3. In germline, CDR1 is MNHEY, CDR2 SMNVEV (reference sequence). The CDR3 DNA follows: TGTGCCAGCAGTTTATCACGCTGGGGCCCGCAGTATTTT. Translated: CASSLSRWGPQYF.

The rearrangement uses TRBV6-5 and TRBJ1-5; D call uncertain. V was pared by 4 bases and J by 7 bases, with 11 bases between. Looked up from germline, CDR1 is MNHEY and CDR2 is SVGAGI. This CDR3 region has 13 residues. CDR3 sequence reads: CASSFDSLQPQHF. The DNA of the CDR3 is TGTGCCAGCAGTTTCGACTCGTTGCAGCCCCAGCATTTT.

The CDR3 loop reads CASREDESSYNEQFF. The CDR3 region has the DNA TGCGCCAGCAGGGAGGACGAGAGCTCCTACAATGAGCAGTTCTTC. The chain uses TRBV5-1 and TRBJ2-1; the D gene is possibly TRBD2 (5 bases). Germline V lookup: CDR1 SGHRS, CDR2 YFSETQ. The CDR3 contains 15 residues. V gave up 5 bases and J gave up 0 bases, with 12 bases separating them.

The chain carries TRBV11-2 and TRBJ2-3, with D hard to call. The germline gives CDR1 SGHAT, CDR2 FQNNGV. The CDR3 is made up of 14 amino acids. V lost 6 bases to trimming and J lost 1 base, with 11 bases between them. CDR3 amino acids: CASRISGGTDTQYF. The CDR3 DNA is TGTGCCAGCAGGATATCCGGTGGCACAGATACGCAGTATTTT.

The chain recombines TRBV27 with TRBJ2-1; TRBD1 agrees at 9 bases. With 3 bases clipped from V and 4 bases from J, the junction kept 10 bases outside the gene matches. There are 17 residues in the CDR3. Germline CDR1 is MNHEY and CDR2 is SMNVEV (reference sequence). This chain's CDR3 is CASSFSQGARRYNEQFF. The DNA for the CDR3 is TGTGCCAGCAGTTTCTCACAGGGGGCGCGAAGGTACAATGAGCAGTTCTTC.

The table lists this clone with a few counts. This chain connects TRBV29-1 to TRBJ1-1; D possibly corresponds to TRBD1 (6 bases). V lost 6 bases, J lost 3 bases, and 14 bases lay in between. The CDR3 runs to 13 residues. Germline V gives CDR1 SQVTM, CDR2 ANQGSEA. The CDR3 is CSVQYREHTEAFF. The CDR3 region has the DNA TGCAGCGTCCAGTACAGGGAACACACTGAAGCTTTCTTT.

The chain is built from TRBV4-3 and TRBJ1-4; 8 bases agree with TRBD1. Germline CDR1 and CDR2: LGHNA and YSLEER. Germline trimming cut 0 bases from V and 8 bases from J; bases unmatched to any gene: 5. The CDR3 has 15 residues. CDR3 DNA sequence: TGCGCCAGCAGCCAAGATCCTACAGGGGGGGAAAAACTGTTTTTT. Translation gives CASSQDPTGGEKLFF.